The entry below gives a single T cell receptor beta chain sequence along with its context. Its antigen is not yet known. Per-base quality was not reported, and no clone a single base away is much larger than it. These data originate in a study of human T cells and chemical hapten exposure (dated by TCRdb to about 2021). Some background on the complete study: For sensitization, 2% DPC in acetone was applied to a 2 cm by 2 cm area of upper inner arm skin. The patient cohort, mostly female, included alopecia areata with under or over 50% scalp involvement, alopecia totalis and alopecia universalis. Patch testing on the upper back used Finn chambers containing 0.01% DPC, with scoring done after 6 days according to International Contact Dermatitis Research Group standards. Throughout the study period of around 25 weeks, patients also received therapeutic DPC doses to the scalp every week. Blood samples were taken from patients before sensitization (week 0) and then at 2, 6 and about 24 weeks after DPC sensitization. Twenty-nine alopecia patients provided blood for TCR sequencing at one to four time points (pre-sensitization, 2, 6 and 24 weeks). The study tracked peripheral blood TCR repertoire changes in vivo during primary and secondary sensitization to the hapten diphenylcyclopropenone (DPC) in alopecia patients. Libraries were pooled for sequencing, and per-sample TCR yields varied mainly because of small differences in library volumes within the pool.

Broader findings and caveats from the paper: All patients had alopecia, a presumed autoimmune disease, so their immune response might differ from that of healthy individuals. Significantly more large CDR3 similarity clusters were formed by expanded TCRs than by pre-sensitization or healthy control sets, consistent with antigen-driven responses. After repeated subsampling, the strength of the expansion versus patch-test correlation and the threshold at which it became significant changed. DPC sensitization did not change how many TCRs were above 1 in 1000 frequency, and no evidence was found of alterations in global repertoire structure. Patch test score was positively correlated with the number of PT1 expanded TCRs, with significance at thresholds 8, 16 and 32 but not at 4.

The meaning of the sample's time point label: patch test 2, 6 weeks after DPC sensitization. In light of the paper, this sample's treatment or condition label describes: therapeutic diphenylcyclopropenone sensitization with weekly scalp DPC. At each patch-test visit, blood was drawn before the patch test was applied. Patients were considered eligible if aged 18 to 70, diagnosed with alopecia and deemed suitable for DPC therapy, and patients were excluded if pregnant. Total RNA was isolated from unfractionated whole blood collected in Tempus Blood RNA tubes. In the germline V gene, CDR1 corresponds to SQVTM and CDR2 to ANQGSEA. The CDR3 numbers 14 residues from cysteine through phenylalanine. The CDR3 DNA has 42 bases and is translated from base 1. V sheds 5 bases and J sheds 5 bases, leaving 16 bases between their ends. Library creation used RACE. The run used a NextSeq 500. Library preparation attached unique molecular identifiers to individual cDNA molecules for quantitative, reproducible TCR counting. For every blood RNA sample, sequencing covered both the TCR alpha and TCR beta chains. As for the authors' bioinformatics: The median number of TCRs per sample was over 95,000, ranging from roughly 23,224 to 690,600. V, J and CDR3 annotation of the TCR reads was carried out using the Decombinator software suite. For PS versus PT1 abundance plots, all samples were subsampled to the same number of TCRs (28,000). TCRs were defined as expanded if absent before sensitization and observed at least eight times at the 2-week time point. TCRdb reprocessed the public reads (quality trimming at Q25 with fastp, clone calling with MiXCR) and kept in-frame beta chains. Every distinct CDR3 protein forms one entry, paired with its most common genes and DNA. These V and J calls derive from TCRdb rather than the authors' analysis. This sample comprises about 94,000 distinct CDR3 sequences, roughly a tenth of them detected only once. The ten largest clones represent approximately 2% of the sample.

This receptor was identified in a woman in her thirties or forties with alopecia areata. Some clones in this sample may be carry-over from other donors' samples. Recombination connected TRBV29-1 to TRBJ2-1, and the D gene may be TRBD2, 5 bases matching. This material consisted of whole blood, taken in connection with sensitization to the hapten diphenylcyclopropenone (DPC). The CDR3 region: CSVNPSDSHNEQFF. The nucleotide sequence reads TGCAGCGTTAATCCATCGGACTCTCACAATGAGCAGTTCTTC.